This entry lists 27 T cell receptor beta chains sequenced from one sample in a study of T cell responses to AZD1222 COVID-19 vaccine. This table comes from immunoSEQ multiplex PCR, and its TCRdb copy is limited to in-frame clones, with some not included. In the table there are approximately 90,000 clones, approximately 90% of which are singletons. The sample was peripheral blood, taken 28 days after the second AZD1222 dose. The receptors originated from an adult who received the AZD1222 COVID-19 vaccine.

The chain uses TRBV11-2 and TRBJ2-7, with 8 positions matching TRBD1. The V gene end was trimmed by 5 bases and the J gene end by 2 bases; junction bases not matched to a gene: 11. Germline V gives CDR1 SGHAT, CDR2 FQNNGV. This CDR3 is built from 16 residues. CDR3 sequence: CASSAAPQGAAYEQYF. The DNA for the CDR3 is TGTGCCAGCAGCGCAGCCCCGCAGGGGGCCGCCTACGAGCAGTACTTC.

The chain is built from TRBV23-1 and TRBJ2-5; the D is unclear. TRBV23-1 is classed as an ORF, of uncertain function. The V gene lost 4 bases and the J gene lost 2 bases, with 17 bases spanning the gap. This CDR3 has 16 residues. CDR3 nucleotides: TGCGCCAGCAGTCTCGCCGGTTTAAATTCTCAAGAGACCCAGTACTTC. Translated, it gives CASSLAGLNSQETQYF.

CDR3 sequence (DNA): TGTGCCAGCAGCTTCCAGGGCTCTGGAAACACCATATATTTT. Translated, it gives CASSFQGSGNTIYF. The chain is built from TRBV6-5 and TRBJ1-3, with D perhaps TRBD1 (5 bases). In germline, CDR1 is MNHEY, CDR2 SVGAGI. There are 14 residues in the CDR3. V was clipped by 6 bases and J by 0 bases, with 9 bases between them.

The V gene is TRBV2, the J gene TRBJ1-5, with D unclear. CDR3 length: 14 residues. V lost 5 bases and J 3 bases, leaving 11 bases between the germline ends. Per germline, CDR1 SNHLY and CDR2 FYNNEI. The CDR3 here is CASSKEGYNQPQHF. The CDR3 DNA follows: TGTGCCAGCAGTAAGGAGGGATACAATCAGCCCCAGCATTTT.

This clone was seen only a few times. In nucleotides, the CDR3 is TGTGCCAGCAGTGAAATTGGTGGGGCGAATGAGCAGTTCTTC. Translating it yields CASSEIGGANEQFF. V is TRBV6-4 and J is TRBJ2-1, with D maybe TRBD1 (5 bases). Trimming shortened V by 3 bases and J by 7 bases, and 13 bases separated the two germline ends. The germline V gene has CDR1 MRHNA and CDR2 SNTAGT. This CDR3 contains 14 residues.

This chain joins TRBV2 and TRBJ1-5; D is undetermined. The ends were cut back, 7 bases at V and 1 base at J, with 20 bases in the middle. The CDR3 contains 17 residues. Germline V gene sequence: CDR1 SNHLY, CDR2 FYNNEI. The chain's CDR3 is CASTGYWSDSSNQPQHF. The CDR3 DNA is TGTGCCAGCACTGGGTATTGGTCTGACTCAAGCAATCAGCCCCAGCATTTT.

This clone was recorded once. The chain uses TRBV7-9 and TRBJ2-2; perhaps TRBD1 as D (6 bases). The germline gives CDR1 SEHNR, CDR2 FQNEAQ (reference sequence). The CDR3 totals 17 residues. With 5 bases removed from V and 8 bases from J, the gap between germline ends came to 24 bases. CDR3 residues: CASSKHPPGHTLGELFF. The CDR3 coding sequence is TGTGCCAGCAGCAAACACCCCCCGGGACACACCCTTGGGGAGCTGTTTTTT.

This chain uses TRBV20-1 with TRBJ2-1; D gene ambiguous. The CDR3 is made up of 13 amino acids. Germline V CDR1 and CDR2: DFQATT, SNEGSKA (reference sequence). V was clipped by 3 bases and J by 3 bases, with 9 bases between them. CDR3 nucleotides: TGCAGTGCTAGTCTGGCTATCTACAATGAGCAGTTCTTC. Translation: CSASLAIYNEQFF.

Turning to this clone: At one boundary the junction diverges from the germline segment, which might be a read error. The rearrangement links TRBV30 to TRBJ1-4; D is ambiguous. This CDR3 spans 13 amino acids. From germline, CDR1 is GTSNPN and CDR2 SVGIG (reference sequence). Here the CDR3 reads CAWSVGGFGQLFF. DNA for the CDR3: TGTGCCTGGAGTGTAGGCGGTTTCGGCCAACTATTTTTT. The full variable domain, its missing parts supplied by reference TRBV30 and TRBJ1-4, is SQTIHQWPATLVQPVGSPLSLECTVEGTSNPNLYWYRQAAGRGLQLLFYSVGIGQISSEVPQNLSASRPQDRQFILSSKKLLLSDSGFYLCAWSVGGFGQLFFGSGTQLSVL.

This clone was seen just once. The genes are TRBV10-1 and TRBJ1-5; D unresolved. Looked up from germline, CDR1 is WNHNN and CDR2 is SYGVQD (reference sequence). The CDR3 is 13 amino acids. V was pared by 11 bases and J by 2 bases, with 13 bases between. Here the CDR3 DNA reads TGCGCCGGACCTTTCGGATGCAATCAGCCCCAGCATTTT. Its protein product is CAGPFGCNQPQHF.

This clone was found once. The CDR3, as DNA: TGTGCAAGGGCCAACTCGACAGGGGACGGAATTGGCTACACCTTC. Protein sequence: CARANSTGDGIGYTF. The chain has TRBV12-2 and TRBJ1-2; TRBD1 is taken as the D call from the table, unchecked against the DNA. TRBV12-2 is designated a pseudogene. CDR3 length: 15 amino acids.

CDR3 amino acids: CASSPRGAGSGSYNEQFF. In nucleotides, the CDR3 is TGCGCCAGCAGCCCCCGTGGGGCAGGGAGCGGCTCCTACAATGAGCAGTTCTTC. The chain joins TRBV5-1 to TRBJ2-1; D tentatively reads TRBD1 or TRBD2 (5 bases each). V gave up 4 bases and J gave up 0 bases, with 20 bases separating them. The V gene's germline CDR1 is SGHRS and CDR2 YFSETQ. This CDR3 has 18 residues.

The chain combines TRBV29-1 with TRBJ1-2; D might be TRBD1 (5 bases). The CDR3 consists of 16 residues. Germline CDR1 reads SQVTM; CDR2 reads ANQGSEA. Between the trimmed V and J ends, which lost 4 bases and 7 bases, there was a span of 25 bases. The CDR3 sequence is CSVVGDGTEFFGGYTF. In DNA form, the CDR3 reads TGCAGCGTTGTCGGGGACGGGACCGAGTTTTTCGGTGGCTACACCTTC. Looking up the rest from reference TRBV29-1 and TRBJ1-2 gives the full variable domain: SAVISQKPSRDICQRGTSLTIQCQVDSQVTMMFWYRQQPGQSLTLIATANQGSEATYESGFVIDKFPISRPNLTFSTLTVSNMSPEDSSIYLCSVVGDGTEFFGGYTFGSGTRLTVV.

CDR3 region: CASSSPRSGVNYGYTF. Written as DNA, the CDR3 is TGTGCCAGCAGCTCGCCAAGGAGCGGGGTAAACTATGGCTACACCTTC. The chain combines TRBV11-2 with TRBJ1-2; D is undetermined. The CDR3 extends over 16 amino acids. Deletions cut 4 bases from V and 2 bases from J, with 17 bases between. Germline V lookup: CDR1 SGHAT, CDR2 FQNNGV.

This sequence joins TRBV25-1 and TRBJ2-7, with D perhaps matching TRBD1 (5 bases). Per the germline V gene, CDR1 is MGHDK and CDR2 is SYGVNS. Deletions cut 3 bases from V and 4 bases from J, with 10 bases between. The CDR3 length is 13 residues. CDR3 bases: TGTGCCAGCAGTGAGCAAGGGGCATACGAGCAGTACTTC. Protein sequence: CASSEQGAYEQYF.

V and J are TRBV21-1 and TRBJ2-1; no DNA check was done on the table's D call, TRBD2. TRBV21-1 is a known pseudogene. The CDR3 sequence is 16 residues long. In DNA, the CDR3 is TGTGCCAGCAGCAAAACAGTTTTGAGGGCCTACAATGAGCAGTTCTTC. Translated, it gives CASSKTVLRAYNEQFF.

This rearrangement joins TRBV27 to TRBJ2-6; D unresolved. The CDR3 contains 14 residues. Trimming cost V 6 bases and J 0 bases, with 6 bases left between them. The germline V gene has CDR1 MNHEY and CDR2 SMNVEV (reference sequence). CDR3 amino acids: CASSPSSGANVLTF. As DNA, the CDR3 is TGTGCCAGCAGCCCAAGCTCTGGGGCCAACGTCCTGACTTTC. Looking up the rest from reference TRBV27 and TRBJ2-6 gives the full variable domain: EAQVTQNPRYLITVTGKKLTVTCSQNMNHEYMSWYRQDPGLGLRQIYYSMNVEVTDKGDVPEGYKVSRKEKRNFPLILESPSPNQTSLYFCASSPSSGANVLTFGAGSRLTVL.

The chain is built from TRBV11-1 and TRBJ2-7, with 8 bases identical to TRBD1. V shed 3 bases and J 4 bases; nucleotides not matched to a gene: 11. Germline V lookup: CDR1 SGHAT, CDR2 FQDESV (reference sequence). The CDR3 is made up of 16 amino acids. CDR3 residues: CASSFAPGQANYEQYF. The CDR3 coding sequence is TGTGCCAGCAGCTTCGCCCCGGGACAGGCTAATTACGAGCAGTACTTC.

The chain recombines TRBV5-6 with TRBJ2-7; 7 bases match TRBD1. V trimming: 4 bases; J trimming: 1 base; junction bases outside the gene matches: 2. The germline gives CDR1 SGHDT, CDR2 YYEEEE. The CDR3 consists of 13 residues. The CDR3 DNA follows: TGTGCCAGCAGCCTGGGACAGTCCTACGAGCAGTACTTC. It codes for CASSLGQSYEQYF. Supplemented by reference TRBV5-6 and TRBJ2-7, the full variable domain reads DAGVTQSPTHLIKTRGQQVTLRCSPKSGHDTVSWYQQALGQGPQFIFQYYEEEERQRGNFPDRFSGHQFPNYSSELNVNALLLGDSALYLCASSLGQSYEQYFGPGTRLTVT.

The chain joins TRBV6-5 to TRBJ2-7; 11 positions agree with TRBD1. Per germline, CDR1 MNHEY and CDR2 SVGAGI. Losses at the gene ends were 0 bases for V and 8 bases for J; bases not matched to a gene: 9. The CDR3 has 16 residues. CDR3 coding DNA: TGTGCCAGCAGTTACTCCTCCGGGACAGGGGGGATCAAGCAGTACTTC. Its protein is CASSYSSGTGGIKQYF.

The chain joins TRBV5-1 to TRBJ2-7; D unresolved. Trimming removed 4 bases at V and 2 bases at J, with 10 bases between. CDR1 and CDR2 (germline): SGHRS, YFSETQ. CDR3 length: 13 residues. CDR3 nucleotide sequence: TGCGCCAGCAGCCTGAGCGCCGCCTACGAGCAGTACTTC. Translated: CASSLSAAYEQYF.

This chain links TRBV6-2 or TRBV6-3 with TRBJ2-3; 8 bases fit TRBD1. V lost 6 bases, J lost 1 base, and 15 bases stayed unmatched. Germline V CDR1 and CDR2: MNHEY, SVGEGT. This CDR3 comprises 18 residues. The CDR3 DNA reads TGTGCCAGCAGCCGAATACCACCCAGGGGGCGGGGCACAGATACGCAGTATTTT. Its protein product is CASSRIPPRGRGTDTQYF.

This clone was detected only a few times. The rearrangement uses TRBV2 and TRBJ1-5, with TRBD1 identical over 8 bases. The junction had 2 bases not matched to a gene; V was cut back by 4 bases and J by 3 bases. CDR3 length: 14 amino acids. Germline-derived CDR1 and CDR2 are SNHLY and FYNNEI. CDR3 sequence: CASSADRVNQPQHF. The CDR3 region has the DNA TGTGCCAGCAGTGCGGACAGGGTCAATCAGCCCCAGCATTTT.

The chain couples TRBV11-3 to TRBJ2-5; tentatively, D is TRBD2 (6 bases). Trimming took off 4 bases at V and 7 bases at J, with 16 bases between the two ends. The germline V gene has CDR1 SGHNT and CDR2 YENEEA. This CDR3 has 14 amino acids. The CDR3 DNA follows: TGTGCCAGCAGCTCAAGGTGGGGGGTGGGGACCCAGTACTTC. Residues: CASSSRWGVGTQYF.

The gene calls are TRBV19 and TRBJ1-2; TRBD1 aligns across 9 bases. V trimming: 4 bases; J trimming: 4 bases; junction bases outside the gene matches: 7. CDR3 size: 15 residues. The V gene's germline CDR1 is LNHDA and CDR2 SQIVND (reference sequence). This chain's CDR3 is CASSRGQGVTYGYTF. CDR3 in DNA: TGTGCCAGTAGTAGGGGACAGGGAGTTACCTATGGCTACACCTTC.

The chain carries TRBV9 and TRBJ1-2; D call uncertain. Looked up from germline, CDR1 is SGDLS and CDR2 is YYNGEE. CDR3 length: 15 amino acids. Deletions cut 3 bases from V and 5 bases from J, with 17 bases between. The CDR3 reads CASSASGEGLYGYTF. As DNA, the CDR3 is TGTGCCAGCAGCGCGAGTGGGGAAGGGTTGTATGGCTACACCTTC.

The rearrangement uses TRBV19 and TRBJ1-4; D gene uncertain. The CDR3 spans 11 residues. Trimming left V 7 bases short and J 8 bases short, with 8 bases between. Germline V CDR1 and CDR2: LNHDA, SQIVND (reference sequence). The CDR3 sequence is CASKRREKLFF. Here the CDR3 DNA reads TGTGCCAGTAAACGGAGAGAAAAACTGTTTTTT.